Sequencing of this T cell receptor (beta chain) was carried out in a study of blood T cell repertoires in COVID-19. Study details: The samples span acute and convalescent COVID-19 from the United States, Italy and Spain.

In the authors' workflow: Amplification with reference gene primers provided the estimates of nucleated cell counts. Generated by immunoSEQ multiplex PCR, the TCRdb table keeps only in-frame clones and is missing some. The V and J calls and clone size come from that table; D and trimming were worked out from the DNA. Found here are approximately 180,000 clones, approximately 89% of them singletons; the top ten hold about 6.3%. Cohort allocation depended upon clinical history that participants reported. The study counted Cohort 3 donors as recovered given two negative PCRs, clearance, or symptom resolution. This CDR3 is built from 11 residues. The V and J ends lost 6 bases and 5 bases respectively, with 7 bases between them.

The receptor was derived from a man aged 40-49 years who had recovered from COVID-19. The specimen was PBMCs or T cells enriched from blood (not recorded which). This sequence joins TRBV12-3 or TRBV12-4 and TRBJ2-5; D unclear. The CDR3 nucleotides are TGTGCCAGCAGCTCCGGGGAGACCCAGTACTTC. Amino acid sequence: CASSSGETQYF.